These 10 T cell receptor beta chains share one sample of origin, sequenced in a study of blood T cell repertoires in COVID-19 (dated by TCRdb to 2020 to 2021). Libraries were made using the immunoSEQ multiplex PCR assay. TCRdb mirrors the immuneACCESS table, restricted to in-frame sequences. Some clones are absent from its copies; in checked studies, under half trace to an unresolved V gene, and the reason for the others is unknown. Here the sample has 200,000 to 300,000 clones; around 90% occur a single time. Clones ranked in the top ten supply 0.7% of the sample. The source material was peripheral blood. The receptors were sampled from a human donor in a cohort sampled during active COVID-19.

As DNA, the CDR3 is TGCGCCAGCAGCCAACCCCGGGCGGGGGGGACCACCGGGGAGCTGTTTTTT. Translation: CASSQPRAGGTTGELFF. The gene calls are TRBV4-1 and TRBJ2-2; 9 nucleotides align to TRBD2. This CDR3 region has 17 residues. Trimming removed 2 bases from V and 4 bases from J; junction bases left unmatched: 8. Germline assignment: CDR1 MGHRA and CDR2 YSYEKL.

This rearrangement joins TRBV19 to TRBJ2-7; 8 nucleotides line up with TRBD1. V lost 1 base and J lost 1; bases outside the gene matches: 6. The CDR3 totals 16 residues. Germline V CDR1 and CDR2: LNHDA, SQIVND (reference sequence). CDR3 amino acids: CASSIARGQGSYEQYF. For the CDR3, the DNA is TGTGCCAGTAGTATAGCGCGCGGACAGGGATCCTACGAGCAGTACTTC.

The V call is TRBV14, the J call TRBJ2-5; TRBD2 agrees at 10 bases. The CDR3 sequence is 15 residues long. Trimming cost V 7 bases and J 2 bases; bases outside gene matches: 7. The V gene's germline CDR1 is SGHDN and CDR2 FVKESK. DNA for the CDR3: TGTGCCAGCAACGACGGGACTAGCGTTCAAGAGACCCAGTACTTC. Translated: CASNDGTSVQETQYF.

This chain uses TRBV2 with TRBJ2-7; no definite D call. Germline-derived CDR1 and CDR2 are SNHLY and FYNNEI. The germline V and J ends were trimmed by 4 bases and 3 bases, with 7 bases remaining between them. The length of the CDR3 is 12 residues. The CDR3 region is CASSVFLYEQYF. The CDR3 DNA follows: TGTGCCAGCAGTGTCTTTCTCTACGAGCAGTACTTC.

This clone was counted once. This chain links TRBV19 with TRBJ1-2; TRBD1 might be the D (6 bases). Germline CDR1 is LNHDA and CDR2 is SQIVND (reference sequence). This CDR3 is built from 12 residues. Deletions cut 4 bases from V and 8 bases from J, with 11 bases between. CDR3 sequence (DNA): TGTGCCAGTAGTAAGGGACATTCGGGCTACACCTTC. Translation: CASSKGHSGYTF. The full variable domain, with the rest looked up from reference TRBV19 and TRBJ1-2, is DGGITQSPKYLFRKEGQNVTLSCEQNLNHDAMYWYRQDPGQGLRLIYYSQIVNDFQKGDIAEGYSVSREKKESFPLTVTSAQKNPTAFYLCASSKGHSGYTFGSGTRLTVV.

This chain joins TRBV3-1 (or the pseudogene TRBV3-2) and TRBJ2-1; 9 bases are shared with TRBD2. V dropped 1 base and J dropped 5; count of bases not matched to a gene: 6. CDR1 and CDR2 from the germline V gene are LGHDT and YNNKEL (reference sequence). There are 16 residues in the CDR3. This chain's CDR3 is CASSQVTTSGHNEQFF. CDR3 DNA: TGTGCCAGCAGCCAAGTAACGACTAGCGGACACAATGAGCAGTTCTTC.

V is TRBV2 and J is TRBJ1-2; a possible D gene is TRBD1 (6 bases). V was trimmed by 7 bases and J by 6 bases, leaving 15 bases between them. Germline assignment: CDR1 SNHLY and CDR2 FYNNEI. CDR3 length: 13 residues. CDR3 sequence (DNA): TGTGCCAGCACCCGTCAGCAGGGGCATGGCTACACCTTC. This translates into CASTRQQGHGYTF.

The chain joins TRBV20-1 to TRBJ1-6; 9 positions agree with TRBD1. This CDR3 spans 15 amino acids. V dropped 3 bases and J dropped 8; count of bases not matched to a gene: 8. The germline V gene has CDR1 DFQATT and CDR2 SNEGSKA (reference sequence). The CDR3 here is CSASWWDRVDSPLHF. The CDR3 DNA reads as TGCAGTGCTAGTTGGTGGGACAGGGTCGATTCACCCCTCCACTTT.

This clone has only one observation. The rearrangement uses TRBV3-1 (or the pseudogene TRBV3-2) and TRBJ1-6, with TRBD1 matching 8 bases. The ends lost 0 bases at V and 13 bases at J; junction bases unmatched: 14. The CDR3 length is 17 residues. Germline CDR1 LGHDT, CDR2 YNNKEL (reference sequence). The CDR3 DNA follows: TGTGCCAGCAGCCAAGACGGTGCAGGGGGCCGCCCCGATCCCCTCCACTTT. This gives the protein CASSQDGAGGRPDPLHF.

This chain uses TRBV28 with TRBJ1-2; D not resolved. Germline loops: CDR1 MDHEN, CDR2 SYDVKM. V was pared by 4 bases and J by 3 bases, with 15 bases between. The CDR3 consists of 15 residues. The CDR3 region is CASSSTPYNYYGYTF. The DNA for the CDR3 is TGTGCCAGCAGTTCCACTCCTTATAACTACTATGGCTACACCTTC.